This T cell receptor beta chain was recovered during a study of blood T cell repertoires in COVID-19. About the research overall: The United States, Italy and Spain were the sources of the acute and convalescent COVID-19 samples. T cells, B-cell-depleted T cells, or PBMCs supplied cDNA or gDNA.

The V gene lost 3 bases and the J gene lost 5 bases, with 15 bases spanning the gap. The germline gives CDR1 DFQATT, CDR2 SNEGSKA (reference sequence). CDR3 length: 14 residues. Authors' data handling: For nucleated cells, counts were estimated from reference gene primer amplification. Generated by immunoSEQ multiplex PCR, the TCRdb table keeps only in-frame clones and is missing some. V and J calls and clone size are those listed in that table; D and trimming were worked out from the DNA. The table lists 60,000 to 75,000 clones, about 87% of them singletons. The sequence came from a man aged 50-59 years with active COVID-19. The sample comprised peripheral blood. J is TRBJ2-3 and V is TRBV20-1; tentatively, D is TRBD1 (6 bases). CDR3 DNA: TGCAGTGCTAGTTCTGGGGGCCGAGGAGATACGCAGTATTTT. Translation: CSASSGGRGDTQYF.